The 23 T cell receptor beta chains reported below all come from one sample, sequenced in a study of CD8 T cells in ankylosing spondylitis. Study-level points and caveats: One TCR beta motif, made up of under ten highly homologous variants, appeared characteristic of ankylosing spondylitis blood.

The antigens these receptors bind are not known. TCRdb passed the 5' RACE reads through MiXCR, listing each CDR3 protein once. The sample consists of some 130,000 distinct CDR3 sequences, approximately 17% of them appearing once. The specimen sequenced was blood, either unsorted or a sorted T cell fraction (not recorded which). Receptor source: a male donor with ankylosing spondylitis.

The table lists this clonotype with a few counts. The chain employs TRBV9 and TRBJ2-5; TRBD1 matches 7 bases. This CDR3 region has 15 residues. CDR1 and CDR2 (germline): SGDLS, YYNGEE. Trimming at V came to 3 bases and at J to 5 bases, leaving 10 bases not matched to a gene. The CDR3 loop is CASSARQGPTETQYF. In DNA, the CDR3 is TGTGCCAGCAGCGCTAGACAGGGCCCTACGGAGACCCAGTACTTC.

This clonotype came up a few times. The genes are TRBV2 and TRBJ2-3, with TRBD2 identical over 13 bases. The ends lost 10 bases at V and 0 bases at J; junction bases unmatched: 10. CDR1 is SNHLY, CDR2 FYNNEI, per germline. The CDR3 is 17 residues long. CDR3 protein: CATPPGLAGPSTDTQYF. The CDR3 bases are TGTGCCACCCCGCCGGGACTAGCGGGGCCTAGCACAGATACGCAGTATTTT.

V is TRBV12-1 and J is TRBJ2-1; the table's D call of TRBD2 was not tested on the DNA. TRBV12-1 is noted as a pseudogene. This CDR3 comprises 17 residues. The CDR3 protein is CASSSGTSGSRYNEQFF. The CDR3 DNA sequence: TGTGCCAGCAGCTCGGGGACTAGCGGGAGCCGTTACAATGAGCAGTTCTTC.

This rearrangement joins TRBV7-9 to TRBJ2-5; TRBD2 matches 11 bases. V was pared by 2 bases and J by 3 bases, with 8 bases of the junction left unmatched. The CDR3 runs 17 residues. Germline CDR1 is SEHNR and CDR2 is FQNEAQ (reference sequence). As DNA, the CDR3 is TGTGCCAGCAGCTTACTTCTAGCGGGAGGAAAAAAAGAGACCCAGTACTTC. The encoded protein is CASSLLLAGGKKETQYF.

The chain joins TRBV7-9 to TRBJ2-7, with 8 nucleotides matching TRBD2. This CDR3 is 15 amino acids long. The germline V gene encodes CDR1 SEHNR and CDR2 FQNEAQ (reference sequence). V shed 5 bases, J shed 3 bases, and the junction held 9 bases outside the gene matches. The CDR3 DNA follows: TGTGCCAGCAGCCGAGCGGGAGTTAAATACTACGAGCAGTACTTC. Protein sequence: CASSRAGVKYYEQYF.

This sequence joins TRBV12-5 and TRBJ2-1; the match to TRBD2 covers 13 bases. The CDR3 runs 18 residues. Germline assignment: CDR1 LGHNT and CDR2 FRNRAP. Trimming took 5 bases from V and 6 from J; bases not matched to a gene: 13. The CDR3 here is CASGGNKPGLAGINEQFF. DNA for the CDR3: TGTGCTAGTGGTGGTAACAAGCCGGGACTAGCGGGAATCAATGAGCAGTTCTTC.

The chain links TRBV13 to TRBJ2-1; D not certain. Germline V gene lookup returns CDR1 PRHDT and CDR2 FYEKMQ (reference sequence). V was shortened by 8 bases and J by 7 bases, with 12 bases between the two germline ends. This CDR3 contains 12 residues. The CDR3 protein is CASGPRDNEQFF. The CDR3 nucleotides are TGTGCCAGCGGGCCACGCGATAATGAGCAGTTCTTC. Looking up the rest from reference TRBV13 and TRBJ2-1 gives the full variable domain: AAGVIQSPRHLIKEKRETATLKCYPIPRHDTVYWYQQGPGQDPQFLISFYEKMQSDKGSIPDRFSAQQFSDYHSELNMSSLELGDSALYFCASGPRDNEQFFGPGTRLTVL.

This chain connects TRBV7-9 to TRBJ2-5; D is unclear. This CDR3 contains 14 residues. Trimming removed 2 bases from V and 5 bases from J, with 12 bases in between. Germline CDR1 is SEHNR and CDR2 is FQNEAQ (reference sequence). CDR3 nucleotide sequence: TGTGCCAGCAGCTTATCTCTAGGTTGGGAGACCCAGTACTTC. This codes for CASSLSLGWETQYF.

In its sample, this clonotype was seen a few times. The chain recombines TRBV12-3 or TRBV12-4 with TRBJ2-7; TRBD2 aligns across 8 bases. Trimming at V came to 7 bases and at J to 4 bases, leaving 9 bases not matched to a gene. This CDR3 has 14 residues. The CDR3 loop reads CASNVLGRGYEQYF. The CDR3 DNA reads as TGTGCCAGCAACGTGCTCGGGAGGGGATACGAGCAGTACTTC.

This clonotype was detected ten times or more. The chain joins TRBV12-3 or TRBV12-4 to TRBJ2-1; D remains unclear. The CDR3 loop spans 13 amino acids. V was clipped by 4 bases and J by 5 bases, with 9 bases between them. CDR3: CASSSGKNNEQFF. For the CDR3, the DNA is TGTGCCAGCAGTTCAGGAAAGAACAATGAGCAGTTCTTC.

The rearrangement joins TRBV27 to TRBJ2-7, with D unresolved. Between the trimmed V and J ends, which lost 3 bases and 2 bases, there was a span of 11 bases. The germline V gene encodes CDR1 MNHEY and CDR2 SMNVEV (reference sequence). The CDR3 spans 14 residues. The CDR3 DNA sequence: TGTGCCAGCAGTTTCCTGGGATTCCCCTACGAGCAGTACTTC. This encodes CASSFLGFPYEQYF.

The chain recombines TRBV7-8 with TRBJ2-2, with unresolved D. Germline CDR1 reads SGHVS; CDR2 reads FQNEAQ. V was cut by 7 bases and J by 4 bases, with 16 bases left in between. The CDR3 runs to 15 residues. The CDR3 is CASNPTRGVTGELFF. DNA for the CDR3: TGTGCCAGCAATCCAACCCGCGGAGTCACCGGGGAGCTGTTTTTT.

The J gene is TRBJ2-7, the V gene TRBV4-1; D not resolved. V gave up 0 bases and J gave up 0 bases, with 12 bases separating them. The CDR3 sequence is 16 residues long. Germline lookup yields CDR1 MGHRA and CDR2 YSYEKL. CDR3 nucleotide sequence: TGCGCCAGCAGCCAAGATCCGAAAACGGGCTCCTACGAGCAGTACTTC. Its protein is CASSQDPKTGSYEQYF.

The rearrangement links TRBV6-1 to TRBJ2-1; the D gene is possibly TRBD2 (6 bases). Germline CDR1 reads MNHNS; CDR2 reads SASEGT. The germline V and J ends were trimmed by 10 bases and 4 bases, with 14 bases remaining between them. This CDR3 has 13 residues. CDR3 DNA: TGTGCCACCCGGGAGCTCGGGTACAATGAGCAGTTCTTC. Translated: CATRELGYNEQFF.

This clonotype was found a few times. The gene calls are TRBV7-9 and TRBJ2-7; D is uncertain. Germline V gene data show CDR1 as SEHNR and CDR2 as FQNEAQ (reference sequence). The V end was cut by 5 bases, the J end by 5 bases, with 19 bases between. The CDR3 is 15 residues long. The CDR3 sequence is CASSTASFGVHEQYF. CDR3 bases: TGTGCCAGCAGCACGGCTTCATTTGGGGTCCACGAGCAGTACTTC.

This clonotype has just a few counts. The chain's CDR3 is CASSQTQKQFF. In nucleotides, the CDR3 is TGCGCCAGCAGCCAAACACAGAAGCAGTTCTTC. The chain has TRBV4-1 and TRBJ2-1; D gene uncertain. Per the germline V gene, CDR1 is MGHRA and CDR2 is YSYEKL. The CDR3 length is 11 residues. Between the trimmed V and J ends, which lost 2 bases and 11 bases, there was a span of 7 bases.

The V and J genes are TRBV5-1 and TRBJ2-1, with D perhaps matching TRBD1 or TRBD2 (5 bases each). There are 16 residues in the CDR3. V was shortened by 4 bases and J by 1 base, with 15 bases between the two germline ends. Germline V gives CDR1 SGHRS, CDR2 YFSETQ. CDR3 region: CASSQSGPPSYNEQFF. CDR3 nucleotides: TGCGCCAGCAGCCAGTCGGGACCGCCATCCTACAATGAGCAGTTCTTC.

The chain joins TRBV6-6 to TRBJ2-7, with D tentatively TRBD2 (5 bases). The germline V and J ends were trimmed by 4 bases and 1 base, with 8 bases remaining between them. There are 13 residues in the CDR3. CDR1 and CDR2 (germline): MNHNY, SVGAGI (reference sequence). In DNA form, the CDR3 reads TGTGCCAGCAGTTTAGCGAATTCCTACGAGCAGTACTTC. Protein product: CASSLANSYEQYF.

This chain joins TRBV7-9 and TRBJ1-1; D remains unclear. The CDR3 spans 12 residues. V was cut by 3 bases and J by 5 bases, with 7 bases left in between. Germline assignment: CDR1 SEHNR and CDR2 FQNEAQ (reference sequence). DNA of the CDR3: TGTGCCAGCAGCTTCTCGGTGACTGAAGCTTTCTTT. This sequence encodes CASSFSVTEAFF.

V gene TRBV29-1 combines with J gene TRBJ2-7; 8 nucleotides align to TRBD2. This CDR3 is built from 19 residues. Germline V gene data show CDR1 as SQVTM and CDR2 as ANQGSEA. The V gene end was trimmed by 1 base and the J gene end by 5 bases; junction bases not matched to a gene: 22. The CDR3 DNA sequence: TGCAGCGTTGAAGGGGGGGCGGTAGGGGACCGGGAGGGCCCCCACGAGCAGTACTTC. Protein sequence: CSVEGGAVGDREGPHEQYF.

In its sample, this clonotype was seen a few times. The genes are TRBV6-2 or TRBV6-3 and TRBJ1-1, with a possible D match to TRBD1 (5 bases). CDR3 length equals 12 residues. The germline V gene encodes CDR1 MNHEY and CDR2 SVGEGT. The CDR3 region is CASGGRTTEAFF. The DNA for the CDR3 is TGTGCGTCGGGGGGTAGGACCACTGAAGCTTTCTTT.

This clonotype turned up a few times. This chain joins TRBV13 and TRBJ2-7, with 7 bases matching TRBD2. Trimming took 4 bases from V and 3 from J; bases not matched to a gene: 6. The CDR3 totals 14 residues. Germline V gene lookup returns CDR1 PRHDT and CDR2 FYEKMQ (reference sequence). As DNA, the CDR3 is TGTGCCAGCAGCTCACAGCGGGGCGGCTACGAGCAGTACTTC. Translated: CASSSQRGGYEQYF.

This chain joins TRBV7-9 and TRBJ2-7, with 14 bases aligning to TRBD2. This CDR3 is 14 amino acids long. CDR1 and CDR2 (germline): SEHNR, FQNEAQ (reference sequence). The trim removed 4 bases at V and 5 bases at J, leaving 1 base unmatched. In DNA form, the CDR3 reads TGTGCCAGCAGCTCGGGACTAGCGGGAGACGAGCAGTACTTC. This gives the protein CASSSGLAGDEQYF.